This entry concerns a single T cell receptor beta chain. Seattle participants joined during active infection and were tracked over time. Sequencing used immunoSEQ multiplex PCR; TCRdb keeps in-frame clones, though not all of them. The sample shows a few hundred thousand clones, approximately 89% of them seen only once. This entry comes from a study of blood T cell repertoires in COVID-19. The CDR3 covers 16 residues. Trimming pared 4 bases from V and 9 bases from J, leaving 22 bases between. The germline CDR1 and CDR2 sequences are LGHDT and YNNKEL (reference sequence). The chain couples TRBV3-1 (or the pseudogene TRBV3-2) to TRBJ2-1; a weak D match, TRBD1 (5 bases). Specimen: peripheral blood. The sequence was obtained from a woman aged 55-69 years with COVID-19, enrolled during active disease. The CDR3 coding sequence is TGTGCCAGCAGCCCCCCCCCAGAAGGGGCCCAAGGTGAGCAGTTCTTC. Residues: CASSPPPEGAQGEQFF.